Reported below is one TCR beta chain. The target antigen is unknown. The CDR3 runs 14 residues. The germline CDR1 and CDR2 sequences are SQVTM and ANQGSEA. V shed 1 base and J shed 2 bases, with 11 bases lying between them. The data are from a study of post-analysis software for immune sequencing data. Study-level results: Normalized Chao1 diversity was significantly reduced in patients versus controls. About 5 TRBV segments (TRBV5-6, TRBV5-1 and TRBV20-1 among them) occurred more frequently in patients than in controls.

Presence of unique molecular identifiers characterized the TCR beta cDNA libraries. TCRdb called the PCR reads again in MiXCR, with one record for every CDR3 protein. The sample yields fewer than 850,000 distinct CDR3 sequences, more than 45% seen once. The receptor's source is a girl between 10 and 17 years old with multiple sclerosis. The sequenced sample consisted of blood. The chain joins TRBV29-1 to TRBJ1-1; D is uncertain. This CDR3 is CSVEGWPRNTEAFF. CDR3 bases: TGCAGCGTTGAAGGTTGGCCGAGAAACACTGAAGCTTTCTTT.